This T cell receptor beta chain derives from a study of shared clonotypes between healthy human individuals. Study observations and caveats: A limitation of the genetic and exposure-history diversity represented arose from few donors.

The healthy adult donors were HIV-negative and reported no recent acute infections or vaccinations. Unsorted material relied on about 90 million PBMCs as the source of genomic DNA. This clone has a count of ten or more. What it recognizes is unknown. Ten immunoSEQ deep assay plates were used to sequence the DNA of unsorted PBMCs. Method: immunoSEQ multiplex PCR; TCRdb's copy keeps in-frame clones and lacks some. The sample consists of 450,000 to 500,000 clones, 76% of them appearing once. Germline CDR1 and CDR2: SGHDT and YYEEEE. After removal of 2 bases from V and 6 bases from J, the junction contained 5 bases not matched to a gene. This CDR3 region has 14 residues.

The genes are TRBV5-6 and TRBJ2-7; 10 nucleotides match TRBD2. The TCR sequence derives from a woman in her thirties or forties in good health. Some clones in this sample may be carry-over from other donors' samples. Sequenced input: PBMCs. DNA for the CDR3: TGTGCCAGCAGCTTTTCGGGACTAGCGAGCGAGCAGTACTTC. It yields the protein CASSFSGLASEQYF.